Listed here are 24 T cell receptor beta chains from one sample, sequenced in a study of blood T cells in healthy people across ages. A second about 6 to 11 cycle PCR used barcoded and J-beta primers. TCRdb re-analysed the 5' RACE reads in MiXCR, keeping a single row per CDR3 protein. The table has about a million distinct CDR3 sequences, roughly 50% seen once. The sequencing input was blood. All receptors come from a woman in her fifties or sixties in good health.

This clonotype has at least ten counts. CDR3 sequence reads: CSATGASYEQYF. In DNA form, the CDR3 reads TGCAGCGCTACAGGGGCCTCCTACGAGCAGTACTTC. This rearrangement joins TRBV29-1 to TRBJ2-7; 7 nucleotides agree with TRBD1. Germline V CDR1 and CDR2: SQVTM, ANQGSEA. This CDR3 region has 12 residues. Unmatched junction bases numbered 3, after V lost 7 bases and J lost 0 bases.

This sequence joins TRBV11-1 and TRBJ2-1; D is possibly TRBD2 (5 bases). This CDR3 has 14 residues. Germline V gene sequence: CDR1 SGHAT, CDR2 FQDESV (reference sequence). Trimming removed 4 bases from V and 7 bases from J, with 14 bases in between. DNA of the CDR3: TGTGCCAGCAGCTCACCCACCCGGAGGAATGAGCAGTTCTTC. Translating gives CASSSPTRRNEQFF.

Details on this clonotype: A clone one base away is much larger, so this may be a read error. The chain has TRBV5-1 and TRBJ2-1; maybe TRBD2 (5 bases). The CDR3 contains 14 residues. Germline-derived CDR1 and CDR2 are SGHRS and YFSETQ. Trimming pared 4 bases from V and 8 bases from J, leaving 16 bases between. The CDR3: CASSVPLVSDEQFF. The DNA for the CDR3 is TGCGCCAGCAGCGTACCACTAGTCTCGGATGAGCAGTTCTTC.

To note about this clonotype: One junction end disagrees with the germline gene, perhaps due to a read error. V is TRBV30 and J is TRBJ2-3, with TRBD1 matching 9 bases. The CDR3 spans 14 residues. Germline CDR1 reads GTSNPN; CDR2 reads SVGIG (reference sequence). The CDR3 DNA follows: TGTGCCTGGGGGGACAGGGCGGTGACAGATATGCAGTATTTT. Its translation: CAWGDRAVTDMQYF.

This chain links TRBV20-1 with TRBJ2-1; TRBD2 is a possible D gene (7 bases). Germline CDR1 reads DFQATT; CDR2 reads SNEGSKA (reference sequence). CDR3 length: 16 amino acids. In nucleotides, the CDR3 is TGCAGCCTAAAAGGGGGTCGGGGACTATCCTACAATGAGCAGTTCTTC. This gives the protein CSLKGGRGLSYNEQFF.

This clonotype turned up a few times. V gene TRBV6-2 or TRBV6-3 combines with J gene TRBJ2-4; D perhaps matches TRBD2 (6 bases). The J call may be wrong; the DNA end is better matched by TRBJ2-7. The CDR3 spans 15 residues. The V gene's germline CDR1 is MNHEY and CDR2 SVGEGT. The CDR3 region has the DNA TGTGCCAGCAGAACACGCGGGACCACACCCTACGAGCAGTACTTC. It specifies CASRTRGTTPYEQYF.

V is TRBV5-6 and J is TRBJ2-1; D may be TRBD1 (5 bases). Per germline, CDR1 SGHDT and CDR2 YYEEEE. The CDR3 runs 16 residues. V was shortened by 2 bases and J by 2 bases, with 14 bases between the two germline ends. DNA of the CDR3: TGTGCCAGCAGCTTCTTTACTGGGGCCGCCTACAATGAGCAGTTCTTC. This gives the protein CASSFFTGAAYNEQFF.

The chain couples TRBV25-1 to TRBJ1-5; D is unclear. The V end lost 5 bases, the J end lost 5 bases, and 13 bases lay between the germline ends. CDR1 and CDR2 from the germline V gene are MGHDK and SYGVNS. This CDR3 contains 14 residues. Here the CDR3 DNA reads TGTGCCAGCAGTTCCTACAGAGTTGATCAGCCCCAGCATTTT. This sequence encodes CASSSYRVDQPQHF.

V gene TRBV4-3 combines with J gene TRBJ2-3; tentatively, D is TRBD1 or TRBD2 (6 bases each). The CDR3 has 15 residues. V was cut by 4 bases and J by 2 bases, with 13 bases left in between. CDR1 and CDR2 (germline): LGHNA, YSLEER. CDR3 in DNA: TGCGCCAGCAGCCGCGGAGGGGGTTCCACAGATACGCAGTATTTT. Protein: CASSRGGGSTDTQYF.

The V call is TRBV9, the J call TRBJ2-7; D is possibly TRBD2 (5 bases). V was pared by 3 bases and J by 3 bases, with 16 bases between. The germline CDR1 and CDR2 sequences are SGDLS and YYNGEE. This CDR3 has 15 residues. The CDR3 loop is CASSGGRTDIYEQYF. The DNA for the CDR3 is TGTGCCAGCAGCGGAGGGCGGACGGATATCTACGAGCAGTACTTC.

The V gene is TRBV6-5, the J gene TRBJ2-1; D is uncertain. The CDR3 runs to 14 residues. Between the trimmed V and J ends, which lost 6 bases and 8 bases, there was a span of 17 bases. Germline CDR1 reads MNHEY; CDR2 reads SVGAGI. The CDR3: CASSSGSNPDEQFF. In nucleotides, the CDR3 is TGTGCCAGCAGCTCCGGATCAAATCCCGATGAGCAGTTCTTC.

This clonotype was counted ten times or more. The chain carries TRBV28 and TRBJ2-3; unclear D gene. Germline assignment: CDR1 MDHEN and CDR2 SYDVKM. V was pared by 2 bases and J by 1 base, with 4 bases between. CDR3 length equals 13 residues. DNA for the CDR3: TGTGCCAGCAGTTTAGATGGCACAGATACGCAGTATTTT. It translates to CASSLDGTDTQYF. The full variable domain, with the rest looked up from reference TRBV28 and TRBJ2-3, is DVKVTQSSRYLVKRTGEKVFLECVQDMDHENMFWYRQDPGLGLRLIYFSYDVKMKEKGDIPEGYSVSREKKERFSLILESASTNQTSMYLCASSLDGTDTQYFGPGTRLTVL.

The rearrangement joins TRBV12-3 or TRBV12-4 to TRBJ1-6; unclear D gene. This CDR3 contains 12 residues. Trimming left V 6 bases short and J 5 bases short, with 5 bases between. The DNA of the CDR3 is TGTGCCAGCAGCCCCGATAATTCACCCCTCCACTTT. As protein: CASSPDNSPLHF.

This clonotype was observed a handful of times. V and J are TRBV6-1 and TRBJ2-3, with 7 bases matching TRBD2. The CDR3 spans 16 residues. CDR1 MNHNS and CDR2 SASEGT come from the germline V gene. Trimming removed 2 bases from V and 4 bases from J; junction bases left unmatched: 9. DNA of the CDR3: TGTGCCAGCAGTGAATCTGAGGGCGGGGGAGCAGATACGCAGTATTTT. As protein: CASSESEGGGADTQYF.

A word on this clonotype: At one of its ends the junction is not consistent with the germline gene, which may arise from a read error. The CDR3 sequence is CNARYGRHSGANVLTF. For the CDR3, the DNA is TGCAATGCTAGATACGGACGCCACTCTGGGGCCAACGTCCTGACTTTC. The V and J genes are TRBV20-1 and TRBJ2-6, with D unclear. The CDR3 contains 16 residues. In germline, CDR1 is DFQATT, CDR2 SNEGSKA (reference sequence).

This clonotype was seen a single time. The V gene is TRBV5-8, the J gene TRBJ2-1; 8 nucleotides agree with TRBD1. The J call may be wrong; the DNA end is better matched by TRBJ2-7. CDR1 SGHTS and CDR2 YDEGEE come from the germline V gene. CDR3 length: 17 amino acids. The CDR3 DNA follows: TGTGCCAGCAGTTCCGGGACAGGACATCCCATGTTCTACGAGCAGTACTTC. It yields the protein CASSSGTGHPMFYEQYF.

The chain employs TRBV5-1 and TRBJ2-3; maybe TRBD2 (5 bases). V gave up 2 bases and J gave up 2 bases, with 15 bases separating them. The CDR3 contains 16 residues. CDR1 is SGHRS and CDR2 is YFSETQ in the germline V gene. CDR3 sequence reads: CASSLGSDFYTDTQYF. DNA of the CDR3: TGCGCCAGCAGCTTAGGATCGGACTTTTACACAGATACGCAGTATTTT.

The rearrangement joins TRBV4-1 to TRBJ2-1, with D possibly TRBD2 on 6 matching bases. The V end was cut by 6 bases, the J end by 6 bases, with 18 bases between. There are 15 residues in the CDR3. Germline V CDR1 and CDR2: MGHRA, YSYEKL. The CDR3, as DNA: TGCGCCAGCAGTTCGATAGCGGACATTGGCAATGAGCAGTTCTTC. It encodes CASSSIADIGNEQFF.

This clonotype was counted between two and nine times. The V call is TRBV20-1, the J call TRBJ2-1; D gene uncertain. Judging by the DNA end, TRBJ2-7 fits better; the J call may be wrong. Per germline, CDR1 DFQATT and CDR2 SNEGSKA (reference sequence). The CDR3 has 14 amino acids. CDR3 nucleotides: TGCAGTGCTAGAGATCTGCAGACCAGCTACGAGCAGTACTTC. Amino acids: CSARDLQTSYEQYF.

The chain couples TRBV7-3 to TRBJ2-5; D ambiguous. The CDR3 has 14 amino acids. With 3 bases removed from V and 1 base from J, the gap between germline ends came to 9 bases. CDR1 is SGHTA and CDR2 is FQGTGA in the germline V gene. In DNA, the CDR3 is TGTGCCAGCAGCTTTGGGTCGGGCCAAGAGACCCAGTACTTC. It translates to CASSFGSGQETQYF. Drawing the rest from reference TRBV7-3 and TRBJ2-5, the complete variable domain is GAGVSQTPSNKVTEKGKYVELRCDPISGHTALYWYRQSLGQGPEFLIYFQGTGAADDSGLPNDRFFAVRPEGSVSTLKIQRTERGDSAVYLCASSFGSGQETQYFGPGTRLLVL.

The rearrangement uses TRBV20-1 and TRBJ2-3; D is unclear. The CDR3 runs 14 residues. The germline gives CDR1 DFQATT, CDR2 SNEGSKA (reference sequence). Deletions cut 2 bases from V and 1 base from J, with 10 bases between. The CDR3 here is CSARKAARTDTQYF. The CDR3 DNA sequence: TGCAGTGCTAGAAAGGCAGCCCGCACAGATACGCAGTATTTT.

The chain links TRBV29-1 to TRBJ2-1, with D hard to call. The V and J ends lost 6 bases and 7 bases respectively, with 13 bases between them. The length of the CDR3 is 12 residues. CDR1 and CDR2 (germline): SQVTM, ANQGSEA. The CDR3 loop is CSVDIPHNEQFF. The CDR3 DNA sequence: TGCAGCGTCGACATTCCCCATAATGAGCAGTTCTTC.

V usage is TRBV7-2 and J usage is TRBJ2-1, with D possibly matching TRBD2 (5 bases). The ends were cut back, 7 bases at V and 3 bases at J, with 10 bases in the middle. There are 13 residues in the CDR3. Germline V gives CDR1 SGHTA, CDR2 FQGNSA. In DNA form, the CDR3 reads TGTGCCAGCATCGGGATCGTCTACAATGAGCAGTTCTTC. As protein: CASIGIVYNEQFF.

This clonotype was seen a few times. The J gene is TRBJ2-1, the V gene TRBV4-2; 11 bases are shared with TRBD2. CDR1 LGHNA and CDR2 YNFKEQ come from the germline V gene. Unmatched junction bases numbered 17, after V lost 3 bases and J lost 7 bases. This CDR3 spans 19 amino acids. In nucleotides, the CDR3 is TGTGCCAGCAGCCAGGCGGGCCTACTAGCGGGAGCACGTGATAATGAGCAGTTCTTC. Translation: CASSQAGLLAGARDNEQFF.